A single sample gave rise to the 20 T cell receptor beta chains below, sequenced in a study of blood T cell repertoires in COVID-19. Measured with immunoSEQ multiplex PCR; TCRdb has only the in-frame clones, and not every one. The profile shows approximately 440,000 clones, around 91% of them singletons. Sequencing was performed on PBMCs or T cells enriched from blood (not recorded which). Receptors were obtained from a man aged 18 to 30 who had recovered from COVID-19.

The chain employs TRBV2 and TRBJ1-5, with 12 bases that match TRBD1. The junction had 6 bases not matched to a gene; V was cut back by 6 bases and J by 0 bases. CDR1 and CDR2 from the germline V gene are SNHLY and FYNNEI. The CDR3 consists of 17 residues. Here the CDR3 reads CASRGQGARYSNQPQHF. The DNA of the CDR3 is TGTGCCAGCAGGGGACAGGGGGCTCGGTATAGCAATCAGCCCCAGCATTTT. Filled out from reference TRBV2 and TRBJ1-5, the complete variable domain reads EPEVTQTPSHQVTQMGQEVILRCVPISNHLYFYWYRQILGQKVEFLVSFYNNEISEKSEIFDDQFSVERPDGSNFTLKIRSTKLEDSAMYFCASRGQGARYSNQPQHFGDGTRLSIL.

This clone was picked up a small number of times. The CDR3 DNA follows: TGTGCCAGCAGCTTGGGCGTCCCGGGACAGGGCCGGGGCTACACCTTC. This codes for CASSLGVPGQGRGYTF. V is TRBV5-4 and J is TRBJ1-2, with 9 bases aligning to TRBD1. Germline CDR1 SGHNT, CDR2 YYREEE (reference sequence). V lost 0 bases to trimming and J lost 8 bases; unmatched junction nucleotides: 11. This CDR3 comprises 16 residues.

V is TRBV7-8 and J is TRBJ1-2; D gene unclear. Trimming shortened V by 4 bases and J by 0 bases, and 9 bases separated the two germline ends. The germline CDR1 and CDR2 sequences are SGHVS and FQNEAQ. The CDR3 runs to 14 residues. The CDR3 here is CASSSRRSNYGYTF. The CDR3 DNA is TGTGCCAGCAGCTCTAGAAGGTCTAACTATGGCTACACCTTC.

The V call is TRBV5-6, the J call TRBJ1-1; 7 bases fit TRBD1. Trimming took 3 bases from V and 3 from J; bases not matched to a gene: 5. CDR1 is SGHDT and CDR2 is YYEEEE in the germline V gene. This CDR3 is 14 amino acids long. CDR3 bases: TGTGCCAGCAGCTCTCTAGACAGGGACACTGAAGCTTTCTTT. Encoded protein: CASSSLDRDTEAFF.

V gene TRBV7-3 combines with J gene TRBJ2-5; a weak D match, TRBD2 (6 bases). The CDR3 extends over 15 amino acids. The V and J ends lost 2 bases and 2 bases respectively, with 12 bases between them. Germline CDR1 is SGHTA and CDR2 is FQGTGA. This CDR3 is CASSLGGTRQETQYF. The CDR3, as DNA: TGTGCCAGCAGCTTAGGAGGGACCAGACAAGAGACCCAGTACTTC.

The rearrangement links TRBV19 to TRBJ1-4; D might be TRBD1 (5 bases). Germline V gene lookup returns CDR1 LNHDA and CDR2 SQIVND (reference sequence). Between the trimmed V and J ends, which lost 6 bases and 10 bases, there was a span of 15 bases. The CDR3 is made up of 13 amino acids. In DNA, the CDR3 is TGTGCCAGTAGCCAGGGAGGAGGTGGAAAACTGTTTTTT. Residues: CASSQGGGGKLFF. Complete variable domain (other parts from reference TRBV19 and TRBJ1-4): DGGITQSPKYLFRKEGQNVTLSCEQNLNHDAMYWYRQDPGQGLRLIYYSQIVNDFQKGDIAEGYSVSREKKESFPLTVTSAQKNPTAFYLCASSQGGGGKLFFGSGTQLSVL.

The chain's CDR3 is CASSILRGNYGYTF. Written as DNA, the CDR3 is TGTGCCAGTAGTATACTTCGGGGAAACTATGGCTACACCTTC. The genes are TRBV19 and TRBJ1-2; no firm D call. The CDR3 contains 14 residues. The V gene's germline CDR1 is LNHDA and CDR2 SQIVND (reference sequence). The V and J ends lost 2 bases and 2 bases respectively, with 9 bases between them.

The V and J genes are TRBV6-1 and TRBJ2-7, with 8 bases aligning to TRBD2. The CDR3 sequence is 16 residues long. CDR1 and CDR2 (germline): MNHNS, SASEGT. Unmatched junction bases numbered 9, after V lost 2 bases and J lost 3 bases. CDR3 coding DNA: TGTGCCAGCAGTGAAAAGTGGGGCGCGGGAGGCTACGAGCAGTACTTC. Encoded protein: CASSEKWGAGGYEQYF.

The V gene is TRBV6-1, the J gene TRBJ1-2, with D unclear. Trimming pared 0 bases from V and 4 bases from J, leaving 9 bases between. Per germline, CDR1 MNHNS and CDR2 SASEGT. The CDR3 is 14 residues long. The CDR3: CASSEAPRGYGYTF. As DNA, the CDR3 is TGTGCCAGCAGTGAAGCGCCAAGAGGCTATGGCTACACCTTC.

The chain combines TRBV5-1 with TRBJ2-2, with TRBD2 matching 7 bases. The CDR3 is 16 residues long. Looked up from germline, CDR1 is SGHRS and CDR2 is YFSETQ. Trimming took 3 bases from V and 4 from J; bases not matched to a gene: 9. For the CDR3, the DNA is TGCGCCAGCAGCTCGGAGGGCGGGAGCGCCACCGGGGAGCTGTTTTTT. It specifies CASSSEGGSATGELFF.

The V and J genes are TRBV7-8 and TRBJ2-5, with 10 bases identical to TRBD2. The trim removed 5 bases at V and 4 bases at J, leaving 7 bases unmatched. The CDR3 totals 15 residues. Germline V gives CDR1 SGHVS, CDR2 FQNEAQ. CDR3 sequence (DNA): TGTGCCAGCAGCCTAAGCGGGAGGGCCCGAGAGACCCAGTACTTC. Its translation: CASSLSGRARETQYF.

The V and J genes are TRBV5-4 and TRBJ1-2, with D possibly matching TRBD1 (6 bases). Germline V lookup: CDR1 SGHNT, CDR2 YYREEE (reference sequence). With 3 bases removed from V and 6 bases from J, the gap between germline ends came to 12 bases. The CDR3 extends over 13 amino acids. The CDR3 spells CASSSDGGHGYTF. The CDR3 DNA is TGTGCCAGCAGCTCCGATGGGGGCCATGGCTACACCTTC.

J is TRBJ1-1 and V is TRBV10-3; 11 positions match TRBD1. There are 14 residues in the CDR3. V dropped 6 bases and J dropped 2; count of bases not matched to a gene: 2. Per the germline V gene, CDR1 is ENHRY and CDR2 is SYGVKD. The CDR3 reads CAIRDRGPNTEAFF. CDR3 sequence (DNA): TGTGCCATCAGGGACAGGGGGCCCAACACTGAAGCTTTCTTT.

This clone was picked up a small number of times. The J gene is TRBJ1-2, the V gene TRBV3-1 (or the pseudogene TRBV3-2); D ambiguous. The CDR3 totals 15 residues. CDR1 and CDR2 from the germline V gene are LGHDT and YNNKEL (reference sequence). V was shortened by 0 bases and J by 4 bases, with 12 bases between the two germline ends. This CDR3 is CASSQEIGVSYGYTF. As DNA, the CDR3 is TGTGCCAGCAGCCAAGAGATCGGGGTGAGCTATGGCTACACCTTC.

Of note for this clone: The sample carries other DNA sequences with the same CDR3. The chain combines TRBV27 with TRBJ2-3; 9 positions match TRBD1. Germline assignment: CDR1 MNHEY and CDR2 SMNVEV (reference sequence). This CDR3 comprises 14 residues. The V and J ends lost 4 bases and 2 bases, in that order; junction bases with no gene match: 1. DNA of the CDR3: TGTGCCAGCAGTTGGGACAGGGTCACAGATACGCAGTATTTT. Translating it yields CASSWDRVTDTQYF.

This chain joins TRBV7-9 and TRBJ2-3; D not resolved. This CDR3 spans 13 amino acids. V lost 0 bases and J lost 6, with 7 bases in between. Germline CDR1 and CDR2: SEHNR and FQNEAQ (reference sequence). In DNA form, the CDR3 reads TGTGCCAGCAGCTTAGCGTGGGCGGATACGCAGTATTTT. Protein product: CASSLAWADTQYF.

The gene calls are TRBV6-4 and TRBJ2-1; 8 nucleotides align to TRBD1. CDR3 size: 14 residues. The germline V gene encodes CDR1 MRHNA and CDR2 SNTAGT. The trim removed 3 bases at V and 6 bases at J, leaving 4 bases unmatched. Here the CDR3 reads CASSEEQGANEQFF. CDR3 bases: TGTGCCAGCAGTGAGGAGCAGGGGGCCAATGAGCAGTTCTTC.

The chain employs TRBV4-1 and TRBJ1-2, with 7 bases fitting TRBD1. The J segment lost 4 bases and the V segment lost 2 bases, leaving 7 bases of the junction unmatched. The V gene's germline CDR1 is MGHRA and CDR2 YSYEKL. The CDR3 loop spans 15 amino acids. For the CDR3, the DNA is TGCGCCAGCAGCCAACCGACAGGGACCGTCTATGGCTACACCTTC. Its protein product is CASSQPTGTVYGYTF.

V usage is TRBV28 and J usage is TRBJ1-5; D may be TRBD1 (6 bases). Per germline, CDR1 MDHEN and CDR2 SYDVKM. This CDR3 is 13 amino acids long. V was clipped by 6 bases and J by 3 bases, with 9 bases between them. CDR3: CASRRQANQPQHF. For the CDR3, the DNA is TGTGCCAGCAGGAGACAGGCCAATCAGCCCCAGCATTTT.

The chain links TRBV27 to TRBJ1-5; D perhaps matches TRBD1 (5 bases). Trimming took off 4 bases at V and 6 bases at J, with 16 bases between the two ends. The CDR3 runs to 15 residues. From germline, CDR1 is MNHEY and CDR2 SMNVEV (reference sequence). The CDR3 region has the DNA TGTGCCAGCAGTTCGCGGTGGGGCGGCGGTCAGCCCCAGCATTTT. This gives the protein CASSSRWGGGQPQHF.